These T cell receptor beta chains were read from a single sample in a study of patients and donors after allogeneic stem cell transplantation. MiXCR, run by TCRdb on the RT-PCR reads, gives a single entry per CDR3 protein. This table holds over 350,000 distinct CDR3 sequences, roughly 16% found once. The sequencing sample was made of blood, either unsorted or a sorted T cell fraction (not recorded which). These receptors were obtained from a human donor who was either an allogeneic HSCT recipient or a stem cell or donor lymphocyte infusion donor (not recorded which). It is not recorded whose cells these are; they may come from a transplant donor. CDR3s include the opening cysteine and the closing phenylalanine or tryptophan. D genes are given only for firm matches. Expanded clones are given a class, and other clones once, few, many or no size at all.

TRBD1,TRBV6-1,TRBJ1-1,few,CASRDRGLMAEAFF,TGTGCCAGCCGGGACAGGGGGCTTATGGCTGAAGCTTTCTTT
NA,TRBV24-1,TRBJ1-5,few,CATSAGSTSAQHF,TGTGCCACCAGTGCTGGCTCCACCTCGGCCCAGCATTTT
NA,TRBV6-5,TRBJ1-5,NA,CASSYSMGGDGHQPQHF,TGTGCCAGCAGTTACTCGATGGGGGGTGATGGGCATCAGCCCCAGCATTTT
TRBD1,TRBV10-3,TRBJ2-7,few,CAISVTQGAYEQYF,TGTGCCATCAGTGTAACACAGGGGGCCTACGAGCAGTACTTC
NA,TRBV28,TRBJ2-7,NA,CASSLPPTTAQYF,TGTGCCAGCAGTTTACCCCCCACAACGGCGCAGTACTTC
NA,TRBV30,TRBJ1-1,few,CAWRINTEAFF,TGTGCCTGGAGAATTAACACTGAAGCTTTCTTT
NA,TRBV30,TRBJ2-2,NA,CAWTKTRNTGELFF,TGTGCCTGGACGAAGACTAGAAACACCGGGGAGCTGTTTTTT
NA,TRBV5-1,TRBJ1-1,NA,CASSLIGPVNTEAFF,TGCGCCAGCAGCTTAATCGGACCTGTTAACACTGAAGCTTTCTTT
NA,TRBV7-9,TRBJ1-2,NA,CASSLEEGYTF,TGTGCCAGCAGCTTAGAAGAAGGCTACACCTTC
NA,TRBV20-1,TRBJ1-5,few,CSARDLRSNQPQHF,TGCAGTGCTAGAGATCTCAGGAGCAATCAGCCCCAGCATTTT
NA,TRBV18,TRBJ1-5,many,CASSPSQGGNQPQHF,TGTGCCAGCTCACCAAGTCAGGGAGGAAATCAGCCCCAGCATTTT
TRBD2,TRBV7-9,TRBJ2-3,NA,CASSFPLAGVDTQYF,TGTGCCAGCAGCTTCCCTCTAGCGGGAGTTGATACGCAGTATTTT
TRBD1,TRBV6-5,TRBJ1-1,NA,CASSYTNRGNTEAFF,TGTGCCAGCAGTTACACGAACAGGGGTAACACTGAAGCTTTCTTT
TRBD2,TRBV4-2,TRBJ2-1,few,CASSLGTSGSENEQFF,TGTGCCAGCAGCCTCGGGACTAGCGGGAGTGAAAATGAGCAGTTCTTC
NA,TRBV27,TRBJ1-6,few,CASSPLANNSPLHF,TGTGCCAGCAGTCCACTGGCTAATAATTCACCCCTCCACTTT
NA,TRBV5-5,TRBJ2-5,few,CASLSGPYAQETQYF,TGTGCCAGCCTAAGCGGACCCTACGCCCAAGAGACCCAGTACTTC
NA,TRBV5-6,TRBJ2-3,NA,CASSRAERSVDTQYF,TGTGCCAGCAGCAGGGCGGAGCGGTCGGTAGATACGCAGTATTTT
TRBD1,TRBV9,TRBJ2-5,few,CASSPGQGRETQYF,TGTGCCAGCAGCCCAGGACAGGGGAGGGAGACCCAGTACTTC
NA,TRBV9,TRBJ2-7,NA,CASSVKSRWVESEQYF,TGTGCCAGCAGCGTAAAGTCCCGGTGGGTGGAGAGCGAGCAGTACTTC
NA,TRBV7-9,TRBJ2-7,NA,CASSQGLSYEQYF,TGTGCCAGCAGCCAGGGACTCTCCTACGAGCAGTACTTC
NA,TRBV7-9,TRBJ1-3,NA,CASSFPGRISGNTIYF,TGTGCCAGCAGCTTTCCAGGACGGATCTCTGGAAACACCATATATTTT
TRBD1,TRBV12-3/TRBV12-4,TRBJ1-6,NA,CASRKTGGNNSPLHF,TGTGCCAGCAGAAAGACAGGGGGAAATAATTCACCCCTCCACTTT
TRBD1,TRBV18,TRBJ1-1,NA,CASSPWGTGRPSF,TGTGCCAGCTCACCTTGGGGGACAGGGAGGCCTAGTTTT
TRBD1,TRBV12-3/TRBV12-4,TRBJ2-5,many,CASSPGTGHRYETQYF,TGTGCCAGCAGTCCCGGGACAGGGCATCGCTATGAGACCCAGTACTTC
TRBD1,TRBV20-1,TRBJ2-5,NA,CSANRGPETQYF,TGCAGTGCAAACAGGGGGCCGGAGACCCAGTACTTC
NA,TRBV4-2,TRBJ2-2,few,CASSQFMMDTGELFF,TGTGCCAGCAGCCAATTTATGATGGACACCGGGGAGCTGTTTTTT
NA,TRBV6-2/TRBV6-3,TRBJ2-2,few,CASWHRTNTGELFF,TGTGCCAGTTGGCACAGGACGAACACCGGGGAGCTGTTTTTT
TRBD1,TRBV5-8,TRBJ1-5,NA,CASSLETGVSNQPQHF,TGTGCCAGCAGCTTGGAGACAGGGGTCAGCAATCAGCCCCAGCATTTT
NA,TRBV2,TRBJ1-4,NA,CASSAQGPLREKLFF,TGTGCCAGCAGTGCCCAGGGGCCACTTAGGGAAAAACTGTTTTTT
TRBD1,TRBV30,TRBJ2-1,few,CAWSVQGQEQFF,TGTGCCTGGAGTGTACAGGGACAGGAGCAGTTCTTC
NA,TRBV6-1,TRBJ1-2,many,CASSRRGARGYTF,TGTGCCAGCAGTCGACGGGGGGCAAGAGGCTACACCTTC
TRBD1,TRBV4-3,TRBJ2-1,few,CASSQEGTEYNEQFF,TGCGCCAGCAGCCAAGAGGGGACAGAATACAATGAGCAGTTCTTC